One sample yielded the 26 T cell receptor beta chains listed below, sequenced in a study of T cells in Graves' hyperthyroidism and ophthalmopathy. Amplification of TCR beta CDR3 regions was performed using RNA transcripts as template. HTBI primers were employed in a first-round RT-PCR of the TCR CDR3. TCRdb used MiXCR to reprocess the multiplex PCR reads, holding one entry per CDR3 protein. The table shows about 290,000 distinct CDR3 sequences, with roughly 13% occurring only once. Sequenced: blood. The receptors shown here come from a woman aged 40-49 years with Graves' hyperthyroidism.

This clonotype was counted at least ten times. The chain links TRBV7-9 to TRBJ1-2; maybe TRBD1 (5 bases). The CDR3 runs to 16 residues. From germline, CDR1 is SEHNR and CDR2 FQNEAQ (reference sequence). V shed 3 bases and J shed 4 bases, with 18 bases lying between them. CDR3 region: CASSFSAGPASYGYTF. In DNA, the CDR3 is TGTGCCAGCAGCTTTTCGGCAGGGCCCGCATCCTATGGCTACACCTTC. The full variable domain, with the rest looked up from reference TRBV7-9 and TRBJ1-2, is DTGVSQNPRHKITKRGQNVTFRCDPISEHNRLYWYRQTLGQGPEFLTYFQNEAQLEKSRLLSDRFSAERPKGSFSTLEIQRTEQGDSAMYLCASSFSAGPASYGYTFGSGTRLTVV.

This clonotype was seen repeatedly, ten times or more. The V call is TRBV20-1, the J call TRBJ1-1, with D possibly TRBD1 on 6 matching bases. From germline, CDR1 is DFQATT and CDR2 SNEGSKA (reference sequence). The CDR3 runs to 12 residues. V lost 5 bases and J lost 6, with 13 bases in between. CDR3 sequence (DNA): TGCAGTGCTTCTGCTTGGGGGCCTGAAGCTTTCTTT. Protein sequence: CSASAWGPEAFF.

The sample holds a few counts of this clonotype. This chain links TRBV5-6 with TRBJ2-3; 9 bases are a match to TRBD2. Trimming removed 5 bases from V and 4 bases from J; junction bases left unmatched: 11. CDR1 SGHDT and CDR2 YYEEEE come from the germline V gene. This CDR3 contains 16 residues. The CDR3 reads CASSSQLAGNSDTQYF. DNA of the CDR3: TGTGCCAGCAGTTCCCAACTAGCGGGTAATTCAGATACGCAGTATTTT.

This clonotype was picked up many times. The V and J genes are TRBV7-2 and TRBJ2-7; 8 positions agree with TRBD2. This CDR3 is 15 amino acids long. Losses at the gene ends were 4 bases for V and 6 bases for J; bases not matched to a gene: 11. Germline V gene sequence: CDR1 SGHTA, CDR2 FQGNSA. The CDR3 coding sequence is TGTGCCAGCAGCTCCCCCACTAGCGGCCACGCCGAGCAGTACTTC. As protein: CASSSPTSGHAEQYF.

This clonotype was seen repeatedly, ten times or more. The V call is TRBV2, the J call TRBJ2-3; tentatively, D is TRBD1 or TRBD2 (5 bases each). The CDR3 is 12 amino acids. Germline V gives CDR1 SNHLY, CDR2 FYNNEI. V was cut by 10 bases and J by 4 bases, with 12 bases left in between. The CDR3 coding sequence is TGTGCCACCAGACAGAGGGCAGATACGCAGTATTTT. Amino acids: CATRQRADTQYF.

The chain links TRBV6-1 to TRBJ1-6; 7 bases fit TRBD1. Unmatched junction bases numbered 6, after V lost 7 bases and J lost 6 bases. Germline CDR1 MNHNS, CDR2 SASEGT. CDR3 length: 14 residues. CDR3 residues: CASKIQGTNSPLHF. CDR3 bases: TGTGCCAGCAAGATACAGGGGACTAATTCACCCCTCCACTTT.

This clonotype was seen ten or more times. The chain has TRBV7-2 and TRBJ1-2, with TRBD1 identical over 7 bases. Trimming removed 5 bases from V and 4 bases from J; junction bases left unmatched: 10. The V gene's germline CDR1 is SGHTA and CDR2 FQGNSA. The CDR3 loop spans 15 amino acids. Here the CDR3 reads CASSTLQGLAYGYTF. The CDR3 DNA reads as TGTGCCAGCAGCACGCTACAGGGGTTGGCCTATGGCTACACCTTC.

This clonotype was seen repeatedly, ten times or more. CDR3 sequence reads: CSDVTGSYEQYF. In DNA form, the CDR3 reads TGCAGTGACGTGACAGGTTCCTACGAGCAGTACTTC. The J gene is TRBJ2-7, the V gene TRBV20-1, with D possibly being TRBD1 (6 bases). The CDR3 runs to 12 residues. Trimming pared 7 bases from V and 1 base from J, leaving 11 bases between. From germline, CDR1 is DFQATT and CDR2 SNEGSKA (reference sequence).

In its sample, this clonotype was seen many times. This chain joins TRBV24-1 and TRBJ2-5; 7 bases align to TRBD1. This CDR3 region has 16 residues. Germline V gene sequence: CDR1 KGHDR, CDR2 SFDVKD. After removal of 4 bases from V and 2 bases from J, the junction contained 9 bases not matched to a gene. The CDR3 coding sequence is TGTGCCACCAGTGACCCCGGACAGGCGCGACAAGAGACCCAGTACTTC. Its translation is CATSDPGQARQETQYF.

This chain uses TRBV9 with TRBJ2-1, with D possibly matching TRBD2 (5 bases). The CDR3 has 15 amino acids. Germline lookup yields CDR1 SGDLS and CDR2 YYNGEE. V lost 0 bases and J lost 2, with 9 bases in between. DNA for the CDR3: TGTGCCAGCAGCGTAGGGGGAGCGACCTACAATGAGCAGTTCTTC. This sequence encodes CASSVGGATYNEQFF.

The chain recombines TRBV12-3 or TRBV12-4 with TRBJ2-2, with a possible D match to TRBD1 (6 bases). The CDR3 has 13 residues. Trimming removed 10 bases from V and 6 bases from J, with 15 bases in between. As DNA, the CDR3 is TGTGCCATTTCCAGGGGTTTTTCCGGGGAGCTGTTTTTT. This gives the protein CAISRGFSGELFF.

In this sample, this clonotype turned up many times. The gene calls are TRBV28 and TRBJ2-7; the match to TRBD2 covers 7 bases. V dropped 2 bases and J dropped 4; count of bases not matched to a gene: 14. Germline V gene data show CDR1 as MDHEN and CDR2 as SYDVKM. This CDR3 has 17 amino acids. CDR3 sequence reads: CASSLGGSAGAVYEQYF. CDR3 coding DNA: TGTGCCAGCAGTTTAGGGGGTTCGGCGGGAGCTGTATACGAGCAGTACTTC.

The V and J genes are TRBV5-6 and TRBJ1-5; D remains unclear. The CDR3 extends over 15 amino acids. Germline V CDR1 and CDR2: SGHDT, YYEEEE. Trimming took 1 base from V and 2 from J, leaving 10 bases between them. CDR3 amino acids: CASSLKGGGNQPQHF. The CDR3 coding sequence is TGTGCCAGCAGCTTGAAGGGAGGTGGCAATCAGCCCCAGCATTTT.

This clonotype was observed at least ten times. This chain joins TRBV12-3 or TRBV12-4 and TRBJ2-2, with 7 bases that match TRBD2. The V segment lost 3 bases and the J segment 4 bases; nucleotides outside the gene matches: 5. The CDR3 loop spans 15 amino acids. CDR3 nucleotide sequence: TGTGCCAGCAGTTTCGGCGGGGGAACCACCGGGGAGCTGTTTTTT. Translating it yields CASSFGGGTTGELFF.

The rearrangement links TRBV9 to TRBJ2-1; D ambiguous. Trimming removed 3 bases from V and 4 bases from J, with 5 bases in between. The CDR3 is 12 residues long. Germline assignment: CDR1 SGDLS and CDR2 YYNGEE. The CDR3 protein is CASSADYNEQFF. CDR3 sequence (DNA): TGTGCCAGCAGCGCGGATTACAATGAGCAGTTCTTC. The complete variable domain, with remaining parts taken from reference TRBV9 and TRBJ2-1, reads DSGVTQTPKHLITATGQRVTLRCSPRSGDLSVYWYQQSLDQGLQFLIQYYNGEERAKGNILERFSAQQFPDLHSELNLSSLELGDSALYFCASSADYNEQFFGPGTRLTVL.

The chain recombines TRBV10-2 with TRBJ2-3; TRBD2 matches at 13 bases. The J segment lost 4 bases and the V segment lost 8 bases, leaving 12 bases of the junction unmatched. Germline lookup yields CDR1 WSHSY and CDR2 SAAADI. The CDR3 is 17 residues long. Here the CDR3 reads CASGGLRTSGSADTQYF. As DNA, the CDR3 is TGCGCCAGCGGTGGGTTGCGGACTAGCGGGAGTGCAGATACGCAGTATTTT.

This clonotype has a count of ten or more. The rearrangement joins TRBV6-5 to TRBJ2-7, with D perhaps matching TRBD1 (6 bases). Per the germline V gene, CDR1 is MNHEY and CDR2 is SVGAGI. Trimming shortened V by 0 bases and J by 6 bases, and 21 bases separated the two germline ends. The CDR3 is 17 amino acids. CDR3: CASSYSARTGSVSEQYF. The CDR3 DNA reads TGTGCCAGCAGTTACTCGGCCCGAACAGGGAGTGTCTCCGAGCAGTACTTC.

This chain joins TRBV3-1 and TRBJ2-5; the match to TRBD2 covers 13 bases. Per germline, CDR1 LGHDT and CDR2 YNNKEL (reference sequence). J was trimmed by 3 bases and V by 7 bases; bases with no gene match: 5. The CDR3 extends over 15 amino acids. This CDR3 is CASITSGRAKETQYF. The DNA for the CDR3 is TGTGCCAGCATCACTAGCGGGAGGGCCAAAGAGACCCAGTACTTC.

In this sample, this clonotype turned up once. CDR3 sequence (DNA): TGTGCCAGCAGCAAACCCGGACTAGAGGCAGATACGCAGTATTTT. Translated, it gives CASSKPGLEADTQYF. The rearrangement links TRBV12-3 or TRBV12-4 to TRBJ2-3, with 7 bases fitting TRBD2. J lost 4 bases, V lost 6 bases, and 10 bases had no gene match. This CDR3 is 15 amino acids long.

This clonotype was seen repeatedly, ten times or more. CDR3 in amino acids: CASSDSPVVTYNEQFF. The CDR3, as DNA: TGTGCCAGCAGTGACTCCCCCGTGGTAACCTACAATGAGCAGTTCTTC. J is TRBJ2-1 and V is TRBV6-1, with unresolved D. V was clipped by 3 bases and J by 2 bases, with 14 bases between them. Germline CDR1 MNHNS, CDR2 SASEGT. The CDR3 consists of 16 residues.

This clonotype was seen at least ten times. This chain joins TRBV2 and TRBJ2-5; the D gene could be TRBD1 or TRBD2 (5 bases each). V lost 4 bases and J lost 5, with 8 bases in between. The CDR3 sequence is 12 residues long. Germline CDR1 and CDR2: SNHLY and FYNNEI. CDR3 DNA: TGTGCCAGCAGTGTGGGACGTGAGACCCAGTACTTC. Its translation is CASSVGRETQYF.

The sample holds many counts of this clonotype. The V and J genes are TRBV4-1 and TRBJ1-5, with D possibly matching TRBD1 (5 bases). The V end lost 1 base, the J end lost 0 bases, and 13 bases lay between the germline ends. Looked up from germline, CDR1 is MGHRA and CDR2 is YSYEKL. The CDR3 runs 17 residues. CDR3 sequence (DNA): TGCGCCAGCAGCCAAGTACGAACAGGCAATAGCAATCAGCCCCAGCATTTT. Its protein product is CASSQVRTGNSNQPQHF.

The table lists this clonotype with many counts. This sequence joins TRBV11-1 and TRBJ2-1; D possibly corresponds to TRBD2 (7 bases). CDR1 is SGHAT and CDR2 is FQDESV in the germline V gene (reference sequence). CDR3 length equals 15 residues. The germline V and J ends were trimmed by 6 bases and 3 bases, with 15 bases remaining between them. In DNA, the CDR3 is TGTGCCAGCAGTCAAGGGGGGGGGAACTACAATGAGCAGTTCTTC. Residues: CASSQGGGNYNEQFF.

The chain combines TRBV6-1 with TRBJ2-4, with D possibly called TRBD1 or TRBD2 (6 bases each). Germline CDR1 MNHNS, CDR2 SASEGT. Deletions cut 5 bases from V and 11 bases from J, with 10 bases between. The CDR3 runs to 11 residues. Here the CDR3 reads CASSRGDVQYF. As DNA, the CDR3 is TGTGCCAGCAGTAGGGGGGACGTTCAGTACTTC.

This chain joins TRBV18 and TRBJ2-1; perhaps TRBD2 as D (6 bases). CDR3 length: 17 residues. Germline CDR1 is KGHSH and CDR2 is LQKENI. V was pared by 3 bases and J by 7 bases, with 22 bases between. CDR3: CASSPPRDGGKENEQFF. CDR3 nucleotides: TGTGCCAGCTCACCTCCCCGTGACGGCGGGAAAGAAAATGAGCAGTTCTTC. The entire variable domain, with the rest obtained from reference TRBV18 and TRBJ2-1, is as follows: NAGVMQNPRHLVRRRGQEARLRCSPMKGHSHVYWYRQLPEEGLKFMVYLQKENIIDESGMPKERFSAEFPKEGPSILRIQQVVRGDSAAYFCASSPPRDGGKENEQFFGPGTRLTVL.

This clonotype was picked up many times. The V gene is TRBV30, the J gene TRBJ1-2; D ambiguous. V lost 2 bases to trimming and J lost 5 bases, with 12 bases between them. Germline CDR1 and CDR2: GTSNPN and SVGIG (reference sequence). The CDR3 runs 13 residues. Here the CDR3 reads CAWSIGLGYGYTF. The CDR3 bases are TGTGCCTGGAGTATTGGTCTGGGGTATGGCTACACCTTC.